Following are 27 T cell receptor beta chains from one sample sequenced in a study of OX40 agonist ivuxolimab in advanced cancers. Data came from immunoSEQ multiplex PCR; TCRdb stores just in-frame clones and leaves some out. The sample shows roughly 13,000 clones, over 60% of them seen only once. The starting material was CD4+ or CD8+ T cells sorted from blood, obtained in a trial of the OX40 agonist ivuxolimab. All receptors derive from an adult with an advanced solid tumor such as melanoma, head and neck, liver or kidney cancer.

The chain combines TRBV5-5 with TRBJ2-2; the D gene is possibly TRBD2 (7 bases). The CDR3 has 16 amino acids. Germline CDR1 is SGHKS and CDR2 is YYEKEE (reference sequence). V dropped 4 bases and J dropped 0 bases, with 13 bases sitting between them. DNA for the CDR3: TGTGCCAGCAGCACCTGGGAGGGGGCGAACACCGGGGAGCTGTTTTTT. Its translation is CASSTWEGANTGELFF. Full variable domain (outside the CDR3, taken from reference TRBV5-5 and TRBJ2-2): DAGVTQSPTHLIKTRGQQVTLRCSPISGHKSVSWYQQVLGQGPQFIFQYYEKEERGRGNFPDRFSARQFPNYSSELNVNALLLGDSALYLCASSTWEGANTGELFFGEGSRLTVL.

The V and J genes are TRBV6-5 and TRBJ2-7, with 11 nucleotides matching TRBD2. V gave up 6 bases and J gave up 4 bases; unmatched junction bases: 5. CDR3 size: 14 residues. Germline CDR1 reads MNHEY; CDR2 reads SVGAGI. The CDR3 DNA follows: TGTGCCAGCAGGACCGGGACTAGCGGTTACGAGCAGTACTTC. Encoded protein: CASRTGTSGYEQYF.

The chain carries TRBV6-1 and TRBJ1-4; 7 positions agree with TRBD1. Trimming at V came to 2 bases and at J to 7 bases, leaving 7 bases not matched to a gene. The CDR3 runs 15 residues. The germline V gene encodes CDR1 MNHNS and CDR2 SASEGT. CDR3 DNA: TGTGCCAGCAGTGAATTTAGGGGGCTCAGTGAAAAACTGTTTTTT. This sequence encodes CASSEFRGLSEKLFF.

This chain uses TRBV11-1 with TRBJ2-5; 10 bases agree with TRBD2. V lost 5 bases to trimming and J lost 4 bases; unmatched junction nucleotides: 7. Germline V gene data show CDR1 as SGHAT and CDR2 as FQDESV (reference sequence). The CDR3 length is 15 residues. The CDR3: CASSPSLAGVETQYF. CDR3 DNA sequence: TGTGCCAGCAGCCCCTCCCTAGCGGGAGTAGAGACCCAGTACTTC.

The CDR3 DNA reads as TGTGCCAGCAGCCCCAGGCCGGGACAGGGTAGGGATGAGCAGTTCTTC. Translation: CASSPRPGQGRDEQFF. This chain links TRBV11-1 with TRBJ2-1, with 9 bases that match TRBD1. The V and J ends lost 5 bases and 8 bases, in that order; junction bases with no gene match: 13. Germline V lookup: CDR1 SGHAT, CDR2 FQDESV (reference sequence). The CDR3 loop spans 16 amino acids.

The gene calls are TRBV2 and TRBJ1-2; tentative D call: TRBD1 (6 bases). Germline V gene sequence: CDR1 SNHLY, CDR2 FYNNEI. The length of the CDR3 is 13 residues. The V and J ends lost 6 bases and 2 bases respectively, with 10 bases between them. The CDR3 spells CASSTQGNYGYTF. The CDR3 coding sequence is TGTGCCAGCAGCACACAGGGAAACTATGGCTACACCTTC.

This CDR3 reads CASSPRRVPDTQYF. In DNA, the CDR3 is TGTGCCAGCAGTCCCCGGCGGGTACCAGATACGCAGTATTTT. The V and J genes are TRBV27 and TRBJ2-3, with D possibly matching TRBD2 (5 bases). The CDR3 is 14 amino acids. From germline, CDR1 is MNHEY and CDR2 SMNVEV (reference sequence). V was trimmed by 5 bases and J by 4 bases, leaving 13 bases between them.

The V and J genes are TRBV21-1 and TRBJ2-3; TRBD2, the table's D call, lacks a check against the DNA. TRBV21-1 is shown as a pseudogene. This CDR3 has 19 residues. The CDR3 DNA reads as TGTGCCAGCAGCAAGGTAATCAGGGCTAGCGGCAGGTGGGCAGATACGCAGTATTTT. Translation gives CASSKVIRASGRWADTQYF.

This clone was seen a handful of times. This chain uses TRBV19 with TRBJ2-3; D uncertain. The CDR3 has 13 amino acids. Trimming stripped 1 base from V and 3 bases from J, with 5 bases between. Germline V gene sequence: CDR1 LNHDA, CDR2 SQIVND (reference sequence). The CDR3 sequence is CASSIVGTDTQYF. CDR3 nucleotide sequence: TGTGCCAGTAGTATAGTCGGGACAGATACGCAGTATTTT.

The chain's CDR3 is CASSFLGQGAGYGYTF. CDR3 bases: TGTGCCAGCAGCTTCTTGGGTCAGGGGGCCGGCTATGGCTACACCTTC. This chain joins TRBV7-8 and TRBJ1-2; 8 nucleotides line up with TRBD1. This CDR3 has 16 amino acids. V gave up 3 bases and J gave up 4 bases; unmatched junction bases: 10. CDR1 SGHVS and CDR2 FQNEAQ come from the germline V gene.

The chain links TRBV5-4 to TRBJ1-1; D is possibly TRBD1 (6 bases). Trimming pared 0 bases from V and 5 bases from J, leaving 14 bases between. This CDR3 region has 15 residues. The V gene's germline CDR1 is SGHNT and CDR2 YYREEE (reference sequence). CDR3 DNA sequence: TGTGCCAGCAGCTTGGCCGTCGGGGGCGCGACTGAAGCTTTCTTT. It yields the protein CASSLAVGGATEAFF.

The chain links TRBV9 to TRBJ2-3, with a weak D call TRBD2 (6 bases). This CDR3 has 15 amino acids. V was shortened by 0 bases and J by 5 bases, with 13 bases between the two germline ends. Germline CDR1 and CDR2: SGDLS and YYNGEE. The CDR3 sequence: CASSVGGAGGDTQYF. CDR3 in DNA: TGTGCCAGCAGCGTAGGTGGGGCCGGGGGAGATACGCAGTATTTT.

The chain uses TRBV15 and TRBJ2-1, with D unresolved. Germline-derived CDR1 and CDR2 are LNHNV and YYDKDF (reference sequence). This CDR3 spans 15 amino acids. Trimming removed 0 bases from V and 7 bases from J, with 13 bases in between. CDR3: CATSRDLGLYNEQFF. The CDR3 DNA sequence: TGTGCCACCAGCAGAGATCTGGGTCTTTATAATGAGCAGTTCTTC. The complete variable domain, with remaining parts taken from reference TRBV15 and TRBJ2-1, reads DAMVIQNPRYQVTQFGKPVTLSCSQTLNHNVMYWYQQKSSQAPKLLFHYYDKDFNNEADTPDNFQSRRPNTSFCFLDIRSPGLGDTAMYLCATSRDLGLYNEQFFGPGTRLTVL.

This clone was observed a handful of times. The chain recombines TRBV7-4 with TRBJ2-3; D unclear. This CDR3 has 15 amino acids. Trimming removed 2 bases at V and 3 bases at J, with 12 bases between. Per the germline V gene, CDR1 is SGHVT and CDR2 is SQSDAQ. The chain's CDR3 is CASSLLASLTDTQYF. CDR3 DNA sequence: TGTGCCAGCAGCTTACTGGCTAGTTTAACAGATACGCAGTATTTT.

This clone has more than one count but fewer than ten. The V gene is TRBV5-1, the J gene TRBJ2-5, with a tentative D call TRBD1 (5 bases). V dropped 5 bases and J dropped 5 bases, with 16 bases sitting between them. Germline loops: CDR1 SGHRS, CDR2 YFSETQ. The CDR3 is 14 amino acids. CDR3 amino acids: CASRESGMVETQYF. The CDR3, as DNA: TGCGCCAGCAGAGAGTCAGGGATGGTCGAGACCCAGTACTTC.

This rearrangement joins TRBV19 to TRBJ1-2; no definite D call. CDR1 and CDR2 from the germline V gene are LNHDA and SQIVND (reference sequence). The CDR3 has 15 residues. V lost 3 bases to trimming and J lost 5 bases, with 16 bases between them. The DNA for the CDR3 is TGTGCCAGTAGTATCGTTTCGGGCGTATTATATGGCTACACCTTC. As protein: CASSIVSGVLYGYTF.

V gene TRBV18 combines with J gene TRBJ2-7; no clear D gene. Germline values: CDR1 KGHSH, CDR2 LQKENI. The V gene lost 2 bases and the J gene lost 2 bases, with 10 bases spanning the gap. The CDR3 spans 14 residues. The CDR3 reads CASSPSVTPYEQYF. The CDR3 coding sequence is TGTGCCAGCTCACCATCAGTGACCCCCTACGAGCAGTACTTC. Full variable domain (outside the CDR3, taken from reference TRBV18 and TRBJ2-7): NAGVMQNPRHLVRRRGQEARLRCSPMKGHSHVYWYRQLPEEGLKFMVYLQKENIIDESGMPKERFSAEFPKEGPSILRIQQVVRGDSAAYFCASSPSVTPYEQYFGPGTRLTVT.

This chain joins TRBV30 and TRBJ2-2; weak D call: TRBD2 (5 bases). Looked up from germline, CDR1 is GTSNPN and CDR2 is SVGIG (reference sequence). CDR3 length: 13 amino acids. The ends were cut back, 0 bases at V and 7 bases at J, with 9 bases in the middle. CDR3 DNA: TGTGCCTGGAGTGTACTAGAGGTCGGGGAGCTGTTTTTT. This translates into CAWSVLEVGELFF.

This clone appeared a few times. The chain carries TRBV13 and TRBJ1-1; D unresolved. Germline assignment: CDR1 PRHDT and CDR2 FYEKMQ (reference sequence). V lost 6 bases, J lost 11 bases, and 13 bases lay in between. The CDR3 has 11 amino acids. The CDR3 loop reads CASSASRDAFF. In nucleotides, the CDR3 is TGTGCCAGCAGTGCCTCCAGAGACGCTTTCTTT.

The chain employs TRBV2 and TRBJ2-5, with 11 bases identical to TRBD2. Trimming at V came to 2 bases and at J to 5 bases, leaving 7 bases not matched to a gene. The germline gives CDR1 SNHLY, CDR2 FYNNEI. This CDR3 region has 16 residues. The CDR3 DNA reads TGTGCCAGCAGTGAAAGTACTAGCGGGAGTTGGGAGACCCAGTACTTC. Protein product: CASSESTSGSWETQYF.

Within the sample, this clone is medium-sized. This chain's CDR3 is CASSPGLAGSYEQYF. DNA for the CDR3: TGTGCCAGCAGCCCTGGACTAGCGGGGTCCTACGAGCAGTACTTC. This rearrangement joins TRBV7-9 to TRBJ2-7, with 12 bases identical to TRBD2. Germline V gives CDR1 SEHNR, CDR2 FQNEAQ (reference sequence). V lost 5 bases and J lost 1; bases outside the gene matches: 3. The CDR3 extends over 15 amino acids.

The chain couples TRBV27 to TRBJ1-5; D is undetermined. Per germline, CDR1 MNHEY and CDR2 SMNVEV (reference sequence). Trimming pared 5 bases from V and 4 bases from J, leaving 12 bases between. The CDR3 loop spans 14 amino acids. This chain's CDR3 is CASSRSDLNQPQHF. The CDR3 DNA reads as TGTGCCAGCAGTCGCTCGGACTTAAATCAGCCCCAGCATTTT.

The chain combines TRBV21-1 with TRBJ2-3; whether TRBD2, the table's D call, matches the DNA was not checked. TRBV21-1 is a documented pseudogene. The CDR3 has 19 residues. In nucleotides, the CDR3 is TGTGCCAGCAGCCCTCAACCGGACATTGGGTCGGGGGGCACAGATACGCAGTATTTT. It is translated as CASSPQPDIGSGGTDTQYF.

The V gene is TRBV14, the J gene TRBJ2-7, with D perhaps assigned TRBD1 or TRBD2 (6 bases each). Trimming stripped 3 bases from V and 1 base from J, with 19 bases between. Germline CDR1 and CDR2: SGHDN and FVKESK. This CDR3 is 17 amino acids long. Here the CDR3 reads CASSQGPGARKSYEQYF. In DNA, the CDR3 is TGTGCCAGCAGCCAGGGGCCGGGGGCCCGGAAGTCCTACGAGCAGTACTTC.

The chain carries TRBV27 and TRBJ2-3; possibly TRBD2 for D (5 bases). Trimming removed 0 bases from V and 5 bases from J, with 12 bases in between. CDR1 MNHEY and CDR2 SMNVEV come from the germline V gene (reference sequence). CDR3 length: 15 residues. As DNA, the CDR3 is TGTGCCAGCAGTTTATCCAAGACACGGGGAGATACGCAGTATTTT. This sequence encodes CASSLSKTRGDTQYF.

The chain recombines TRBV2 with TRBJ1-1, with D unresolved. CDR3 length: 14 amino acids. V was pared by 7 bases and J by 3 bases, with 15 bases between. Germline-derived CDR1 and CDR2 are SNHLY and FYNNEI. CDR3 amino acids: CASTLRVADTEAFF. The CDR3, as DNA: TGTGCCAGCACCCTGCGAGTAGCGGACACTGAAGCTTTCTTT.

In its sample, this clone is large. CDR3 DNA sequence: TGTGCCAGCAGCAAAGGGGGCAACTCTGGGGCCAACGTCCTGACTTTC. Encoded protein: CASSKGGNSGANVLTF. This sequence joins TRBV21-1 and TRBJ2-6; the table's TRBD1 call for D was not verified on the DNA. TRBV21-1 is a pseudogene. The CDR3 contains 16 residues.